The next 14 T cell receptor beta chains were all read from a single sample in a study of blood T cell repertoires in COVID-19 (dated by TCRdb to between 2020 and 2021). Library preparation employed the immunoSEQ multiplex PCR assay. TCRdb took this table from immuneACCESS and kept in-frame rearrangements with V and J called. Such tables lack part of the clones; where checked against another copy, unresolved V genes explain under half of the gap, and the rest is unexplained. This sample has around 60,000 clones in its table, and 75% to 90% of those were observed once. The ten largest clones represent around 14% of the sample. The sequencing input was peripheral blood. These receptors originate from a man older than 75 with acute or convalescent COVID-19.

This sequence joins TRBV29-1 and TRBJ2-3, with D possibly matching TRBD1 (6 bases). CDR3 length equals 16 residues. V lost 7 bases, J lost 2 bases, and 22 bases lay in between. The germline CDR1 and CDR2 sequences are SQVTM and ANQGSEA. CDR3 nucleotides: TGCAGCGCCAAGGGGTGGGTGACAGGTTCCACAGATACGCAGTATTTT. Translating gives CSAKGWVTGSTDTQYF.

This clone was detected only once. The rearrangement joins TRBV2 to TRBJ2-7; D not resolved. The CDR3 has 12 amino acids. CDR1 and CDR2 from the germline V gene are SNHLY and FYNNEI. The V and J ends lost 7 bases and 4 bases respectively, with 11 bases between them. For the CDR3, the DNA is TGTGCCAGCAAGCCCCACGGGTACGAGCAGTACTTC. Translated, it gives CASKPHGYEQYF.

The gene calls are TRBV3-1 (or the pseudogene TRBV3-2) and TRBJ2-5; D is possibly TRBD2 (6 bases). V lost 2 bases and J 7 bases, leaving 17 bases between the germline ends. From germline, CDR1 is LGHDT and CDR2 YNNKEL (reference sequence). The length of the CDR3 is 15 residues. CDR3 region: CASSQTGTLPGTQYF. DNA of the CDR3: TGTGCCAGCAGCCAAACCGGGACTCTGCCTGGGACCCAGTACTTC.

This chain connects TRBV5-6 to TRBJ2-2, with D hard to call. Per the germline V gene, CDR1 is SGHDT and CDR2 is YYEEEE. This CDR3 is 15 amino acids long. Trimming shortened V by 1 base and J by 6 bases, and 13 bases separated the two germline ends. CDR3 nucleotide sequence: TGTGCCAGCAGCTTGACATTTACAGACGCCGGGGAGCTGTTTTTT. It encodes CASSLTFTDAGELFF. Based on the CDR3 plus reference TRBV5-6 and TRBJ2-2, the full variable domain is DAGVTQSPTHLIKTRGQQVTLRCSPKSGHDTVSWYQQALGQGPQFIFQYYEEEERQRGNFPDRFSGHQFPNYSSELNVNALLLGDSALYLCASSLTFTDAGELFFGEGSRLTVL.

The V gene is TRBV12-3 or TRBV12-4, the J gene TRBJ1-6; the D is unclear. Deletions cut 3 bases from V and 11 bases from J, with 11 bases between. This CDR3 is 13 amino acids long. The CDR3 here is CASSLYSRAPLHF. In DNA form, the CDR3 reads TGTGCCAGCAGTTTGTATTCCCGGGCACCCCTCCACTTT.

The table lists this clone with many counts. The V gene is TRBV7-9, the J gene TRBJ1-3; tentative D call: TRBD1 (5 bases). This CDR3 is 15 amino acids long. Germline-derived CDR1 and CDR2 are SEHNR and FQNEAQ (reference sequence). V was trimmed by 5 bases and J by 2 bases, leaving 13 bases between them. In nucleotides, the CDR3 is TGTGCCAGCAGCAAAGAGCAGGGCGCTGGAAACACCATATATTTT. Amino acid sequence: CASSKEQGAGNTIYF. Using reference TRBV7-9 and TRBJ1-3 for the parts outside the CDR3, the full variable domain is DTGVSQNPRHKITKRGQNVTFRCDPISEHNRLYWYRQTLGQGPEFLTYFQNEAQLEKSRLLSDRFSAERPKGSFSTLEIQRTEQGDSAMYLCASSKEQGAGNTIYFGEGSWLTVV.

The V call is TRBV25-1, the J call TRBJ1-2; 8 bases fit TRBD1. CDR3 length: 14 residues. Trimming at V came to 1 base and at J to 6 bases, leaving 4 bases not matched to a gene. Germline CDR1 MGHDK, CDR2 SYGVNS. The CDR3 here is CASSESSGGDGYTF. In DNA, the CDR3 is TGTGCCAGCAGTGAATCGTCAGGGGGCGATGGCTACACCTTC.

V usage is TRBV10-3 and J usage is TRBJ1-2; unclear D gene. Germline assignment: CDR1 ENHRY and CDR2 SYGVKD. The germline V and J ends were trimmed by 3 bases and 0 bases, with 11 bases remaining between them. There are 15 residues in the CDR3. The CDR3 nucleotides are TGTGCCATCAGTGAAACGACACAAACTAACTATGGCTACACCTTC. Encoded protein: CAISETTQTNYGYTF.

This chain uses TRBV7-8 with TRBJ1-1; D unclear. Germline CDR1 SGHVS, CDR2 FQNEAQ. This CDR3 contains 15 residues. The ends were cut back, 2 bases at V and 5 bases at J, with 15 bases in the middle. CDR3 DNA sequence: TGTGCCAGCAGCTTAATGGTGGGCGGGGAAACTGAAGCTTTCTTT. Amino acid sequence: CASSLMVGGETEAFF.

This clone was recorded once. This sequence joins TRBV9 and TRBJ1-2, with 10 bases identical to TRBD1. The CDR3 runs 17 residues. CDR1 is SGDLS, CDR2 YYNGEE, per germline. The trim removed 4 bases at V and 2 bases at J, leaving 11 bases unmatched. This chain's CDR3 is CASSPGTGDSRNYGYTF. In nucleotides, the CDR3 is TGTGCCAGCAGCCCAGGGACAGGGGACTCCCGCAACTATGGCTACACCTTC.

This chain joins TRBV5-1 and TRBJ2-7, with 7 bases identical to TRBD2. The V segment lost 0 bases and the J segment 0 bases; nucleotides outside the gene matches: 6. Germline V lookup: CDR1 SGHRS, CDR2 YFSETQ. This CDR3 spans 16 amino acids. CDR3: CASSLDGGTNSYEQYF. DNA for the CDR3: TGCGCCAGCAGCTTGGACGGGGGGACGAACTCCTACGAGCAGTACTTC.

This clone appeared once. V gene TRBV5-8 combines with J gene TRBJ1-6, with D possibly being TRBD1 (6 bases). Germline values: CDR1 SGHTS, CDR2 YDEGEE. V was pared by 4 bases and J by 0 bases, with 14 bases between. The CDR3 has 17 amino acids. CDR3 sequence reads: CASSGDRSHSYNSPLHF. CDR3 nucleotides: TGTGCCAGCAGCGGTGACAGGTCCCACTCCTATAATTCACCCCTCCACTTT.

This clone was detected only a few times. J is TRBJ1-1 and V is TRBV11-3; possible D gene TRBD1, 6 bases. The CDR3 totals 16 residues. Trimming removed 5 bases at V and 0 bases at J, with 16 bases between. The germline V gene encodes CDR1 SGHNT and CDR2 YENEEA. The CDR3 DNA reads as TGTGCCAGCAGCCCAACAGGGACCTTAATGAACACTGAAGCTTTCTTT. Translating it yields CASSPTGTLMNTEAFF.

The chain carries TRBV3-1 (or the pseudogene TRBV3-2) and TRBJ2-5; D perhaps matches TRBD1 (5 bases). With 4 bases removed from V and 5 bases from J, the gap between germline ends came to 14 bases. CDR1 LGHDT and CDR2 YNNKEL come from the germline V gene (reference sequence). The CDR3 length is 14 residues. The CDR3 DNA is TGTGCCAGCAGCCTTAGGGCCCCAGGGGAGACCCAGTACTTC. Its translation is CASSLRAPGETQYF.